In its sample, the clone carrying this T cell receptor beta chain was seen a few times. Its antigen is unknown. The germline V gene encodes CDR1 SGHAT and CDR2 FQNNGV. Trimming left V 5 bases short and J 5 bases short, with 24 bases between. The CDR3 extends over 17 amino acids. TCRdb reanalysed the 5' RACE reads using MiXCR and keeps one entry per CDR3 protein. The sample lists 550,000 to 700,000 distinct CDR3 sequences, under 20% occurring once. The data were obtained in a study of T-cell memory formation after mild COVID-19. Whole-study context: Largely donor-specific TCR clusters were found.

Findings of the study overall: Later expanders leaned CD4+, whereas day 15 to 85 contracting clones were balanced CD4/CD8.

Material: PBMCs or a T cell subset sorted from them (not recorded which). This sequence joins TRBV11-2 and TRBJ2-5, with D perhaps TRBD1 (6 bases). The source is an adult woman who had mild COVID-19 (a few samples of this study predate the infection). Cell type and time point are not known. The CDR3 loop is CASSPYTGPQRGETQYF. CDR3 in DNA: TGTGCCAGCAGCCCGTACACAGGGCCACAGAGGGGGGAGACCCAGTACTTC. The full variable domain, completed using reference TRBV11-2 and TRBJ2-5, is EAGVAQSPRYKIIEKRQSVAFWCNPISGHATLYWYQQILGQGPKLLIQFQNNGVVDDSQLPKDRFSAERLKGVDSTLKIQPAKLEDSAVYLCASSPYTGPQRGETQYFGPGTRLLVL.